This passage covers 21 T cell receptor beta chains from one sample sequenced in a study of cytomegalovirus exposure and HLA in healthy donors. PCR was performed using 60 Vbeta and 13 Jbeta primers. Assay used: immunoSEQ multiplex PCR; TCRdb lists only in-frame clones, some missing. The sample carries 150,000 to 200,000 clones, approximately 80% recorded once. The sequenced sample consisted of PBMCs. These receptors came from a woman in her forties in good health and CMV-seronegative.

V usage is TRBV29-1 and J usage is TRBJ1-2, with TRBD1 matching 7 bases. After removal of 0 bases from V and 7 bases from J, the junction contained 11 bases not matched to a gene. Germline V gives CDR1 SQVTM, CDR2 ANQGSEA. CDR3 size: 15 residues. The chain's CDR3 is CSVEDAPTGSGGYTF. The CDR3 DNA follows: TGCAGCGTTGAAGATGCCCCGACAGGGTCCGGTGGCTACACCTTC. The variable domain in full, completed from reference TRBV29-1 and TRBJ1-2, reads SAVISQKPSRDICQRGTSLTIQCQVDSQVTMMFWYRQQPGQSLTLIATANQGSEATYESGFVIDKFPISRPNLTFSTLTVSNMSPEDSSIYLCSVEDAPTGSGGYTFGSGTRLTVV.

The DNA for the CDR3 is TGTGCCAGCAGTTTATCGGTTCCGACATCATCTGAGACCCAGTACTTC. Translation gives CASSLSVPTSSETQYF. The rearrangement links TRBV27 to TRBJ2-5; D is ambiguous. Germline CDR1 MNHEY, CDR2 SMNVEV (reference sequence). Trimming took off 0 bases at V and 5 bases at J, with 16 bases between the two ends. The CDR3 runs to 16 residues.

The rearrangement joins TRBV9 to TRBJ2-2; 7 bases match TRBD2. V lost 2 bases to trimming and J lost 2 bases; unmatched junction nucleotides: 9. Germline V lookup: CDR1 SGDLS, CDR2 YYNGEE. The CDR3 runs 17 residues. In DNA, the CDR3 is TGTGCCAGCAGCGTGGCCCCCAGCGGGATCAACACCGGGGAGCTGTTTTTT. Amino acids: CASSVAPSGINTGELFF.

This chain connects TRBV15 to TRBJ1-3; D unclear. Trimming took off 0 bases at V and 1 base at J, with 7 bases between the two ends. CDR1 LNHNV and CDR2 YYDKDF come from the germline V gene (reference sequence). This CDR3 contains 15 residues. The CDR3 region has the DNA TGTGCCACCAGCAGAGATTTTGTATCTGGAAACACCATATATTTT. This gives the protein CATSRDFVSGNTIYF.

The CDR3 region has the DNA TGTGCCAGTAGTATAGGAGGACTACAGTTCTTC. Residues: CASSIGGLQFF. The chain employs TRBV19 and TRBJ2-1, with D possibly matching TRBD2 (6 bases). V lost 1 base to trimming and J lost 13 bases, with 8 bases between them. This CDR3 has 11 amino acids. CDR1 is LNHDA, CDR2 SQIVND, per germline (reference sequence).

This chain connects TRBV4-3 to TRBJ2-1; 9 bases are shared with TRBD1. Unmatched junction bases numbered 15, after V lost 0 bases and J lost 6 bases. Germline loops: CDR1 LGHNA, CDR2 YSLEER. The CDR3 spans 19 residues. The CDR3 DNA is TGCGCCAGCAGCCAAGATCAGATCTTACTGGGACAGGGACTCAATGAGCAGTTCTTC. Translation gives CASSQDQILLGQGLNEQFF.

The chain is built from TRBV11-3 and TRBJ2-3; 8 bases map to TRBD2. Germline CDR1 and CDR2: SGHNT and YENEEA. The J segment lost 4 bases and the V segment lost 5 bases, leaving 5 bases of the junction unmatched. This CDR3 comprises 14 residues. This chain's CDR3 is CASSISGSADTQYF. CDR3 in DNA: TGTGCCAGCAGCATAAGCGGGAGTGCAGATACGCAGTATTTT.

The rearrangement links TRBV19 to TRBJ2-1, with 8 bases identical to TRBD2. The CDR3 totals 20 residues. Per germline, CDR1 LNHDA and CDR2 SQIVND (reference sequence). V lost 0 bases and J lost 1; bases outside the gene matches: 14. CDR3 loop: CASSIEALAVVAGSYNEQFF. Written as DNA, the CDR3 is TGTGCCAGTAGTATAGAGGCACTAGCGGTAGTCGCGGGGTCCTACAATGAGCAGTTCTTC.

The chain couples TRBV11-1 to TRBJ2-6; weak D call: TRBD2 (5 bases). V was shortened by 5 bases and J by 0 bases, with 8 bases between the two germline ends. There are 15 residues in the CDR3. Germline lookup yields CDR1 SGHAT and CDR2 FQDESV (reference sequence). Written as DNA, the CDR3 is TGTGCCAGCAGCCCCGAGGGCTCTGGGGCCAACGTCCTGACTTTC. Residues: CASSPEGSGANVLTF.

This clone was found once. This sequence joins TRBV5-1 and TRBJ2-6, with 8 bases fitting TRBD1. Germline CDR1 is SGHRS and CDR2 is YFSETQ. The CDR3 has 16 residues. V shed 2 bases and J 3 bases; nucleotides not matched to a gene: 4. CDR3 sequence (DNA): TGCGCCAGCAGCTTTCAGGGGGCATATGGGGCCAACGTCCTGACTTTC. It yields the protein CASSFQGAYGANVLTF.

This clone was seen only once. The rearrangement uses TRBV29-1 and TRBJ1-1; a possible D gene is TRBD1 (5 bases). With 7 bases removed from V and 1 base from J, the gap between germline ends came to 16 bases. The CDR3 spans 14 residues. Looked up from germline, CDR1 is SQVTM and CDR2 is ANQGSEA. CDR3 region: CSASSGYGNTEAFF. DNA for the CDR3: TGCAGCGCGAGTTCAGGGTATGGGAACACTGAAGCTTTCTTT. The entire variable domain, with the rest obtained from reference TRBV29-1 and TRBJ1-1, is as follows: SAVISQKPSRDICQRGTSLTIQCQVDSQVTMMFWYRQQPGQSLTLIATANQGSEATYESGFVIDKFPISRPNLTFSTLTVSNMSPEDSSIYLCSASSGYGNTEAFFGQGTRLTVV.

The chain recombines TRBV7-2 with TRBJ1-1, with D possibly being TRBD1 (5 bases). The CDR3 is made up of 11 amino acids. V was shortened by 10 bases and J by 6 bases, with 12 bases between the two germline ends. Germline CDR1 SGHTA, CDR2 FQGNSA. CDR3 nucleotides: TGTGCCATCGTGACAGTCGCTGAAGCTTTCTTT. It is translated as CAIVTVAEAFF.

The V and J genes are TRBV19 and TRBJ2-1, with a weak D call TRBD1 (5 bases). Trimming stripped 3 bases from V and 7 bases from J, with 13 bases between. CDR1 and CDR2 (germline): LNHDA, SQIVND (reference sequence). The CDR3 is 14 amino acids. For the CDR3, the DNA is TGTGCCAGTAGTATTCGGCAGGGCCTTAATGAGCAGTTCTTC. Translated, it gives CASSIRQGLNEQFF.

A remark on this clone: Other DNA sequences within the sample encode an identical CDR3. The V gene is TRBV4-3, the J gene TRBJ1-4; D is unresolved. The CDR3 is 13 residues long. With 0 bases removed from V and 8 bases from J, the gap between germline ends came to 7 bases. Per germline, CDR1 LGHNA and CDR2 YSLEER. The CDR3 here is CASSQEGGEKLFF. The CDR3 coding sequence is TGCGCCAGCAGCCAAGAAGGCGGGGAAAAACTGTTTTTT.

Only one count was recorded for this clone. The rearrangement uses TRBV5-1 and TRBJ1-1; 7 bases are shared with TRBD1. Germline CDR1 reads SGHRS; CDR2 reads YFSETQ. CDR3 length: 17 amino acids. The V gene end was trimmed by 1 base and the J gene end by 0 bases; junction bases not matched to a gene: 9. In nucleotides, the CDR3 is TGCGCCAGCAGCTTGACGACTGCAGGGGGGATGAACACTGAAGCTTTCTTT. Translation: CASSLTTAGGMNTEAFF.

This clone has a handful of counts. The rearrangement links TRBV19 to TRBJ2-7, with no clear D. Germline V gene sequence: CDR1 LNHDA, CDR2 SQIVND (reference sequence). V shed 6 bases and J shed 0 bases, with 15 bases lying between them. This CDR3 is built from 15 residues. CDR3 nucleotides: TGTGCCAGTAGCGAGGCGGCTGGAAGCTCCTACGAGCAGTACGTC. This translates into CASSEAAGSSYEQYV.

This clone has more than one count but fewer than ten. The V gene is TRBV5-5, the J gene TRBJ1-1; tentatively, D is TRBD1 (5 bases). The CDR3 extends over 12 amino acids. From germline, CDR1 is SGHKS and CDR2 YYEKEE (reference sequence). Trimming removed 0 bases from V and 6 bases from J, with 6 bases in between. CDR3 loop: CASSLATAEAFF. DNA of the CDR3: TGTGCCAGCAGCTTGGCGACAGCTGAAGCTTTCTTT.

The chain recombines TRBV21-1 with TRBJ1-3. TRBV21-1 is designated a pseudogene. CDR3 length: 15 residues. The CDR3, as DNA: TGTGCCAGCAGCACCACCGGGAACTCTGGAAACACCATATATTTT. This translates into CASSTTGNSGNTIYF.

V usage is TRBV27 and J usage is TRBJ1-5; D is undetermined. Germline CDR1 MNHEY, CDR2 SMNVEV (reference sequence). With 3 bases removed from V and 8 bases from J, the gap between germline ends came to 17 bases. This CDR3 has 15 amino acids. CDR3 sequence reads: CASSLGLNYGEPQHF. CDR3 nucleotide sequence: TGTGCCAGCAGTTTGGGTCTCAACTACGGGGAGCCCCAGCATTTT.

V and J are TRBV5-4 and TRBJ2-7, with D tentatively TRBD1 (5 bases). V was shortened by 2 bases and J by 1 base, with 7 bases between the two germline ends. The CDR3 is 13 residues long. Germline lookup yields CDR1 SGHNT and CDR2 YYREEE (reference sequence). CDR3 nucleotides: TGTGCCAGCAGCTTAGCAGGGTCCTACGAGCAGTACTTC. It yields the protein CASSLAGSYEQYF.

J is TRBJ1-1 and V is TRBV28; 10 bases align to TRBD1. The CDR3 extends over 13 amino acids. CDR1 and CDR2 from the germline V gene are MDHEN and SYDVKM. After removal of 7 bases from V and 7 bases from J, the junction contained 6 bases not matched to a gene. For the CDR3, the DNA is TGTGCCAGCACCCTGGGACAGGGGTTTGAAGCTTTCTTT. Translated, it gives CASTLGQGFEAFF. Variable domain in full (rest from reference TRBV28 and TRBJ1-1): DVKVTQSSRYLVKRTGEKVFLECVQDMDHENMFWYRQDPGLGLRLIYFSYDVKMKEKGDIPEGYSVSREKKERFSLILESASTNQTSMYLCASTLGQGFEAFFGQGTRLTVV.